The sequence of this T cell receptor (beta chain) was determined in a study of OX40 agonist ivuxolimab in advanced cancers. On the study more broadly: Patients in dose escalation had liver, melanoma, kidney or head and neck cancers.

Sampling of blood occurred at baseline, cycle 4 day 1, and cycle 7 day 1. The germline gives CDR1 WSHSY, CDR2 SAAADI. V was trimmed by 5 bases and J by 3 bases, leaving 10 bases between them. This CDR3 is built from 13 residues. Of note for this clone: Its antigen is not known.

Overall study findings and caveats: CD8+ T cells averaged more expanded clones than CD4+.

Profiled with immunoSEQ multiplex PCR; TCRdb holds only in-frame clones, not every one. The sample contains tens of thousands of clones, over 90% of which appear only once. Sequenced here: CD4+ or CD8+ T cells sorted from blood, sampled in a trial of the OX40 agonist ivuxolimab. This clonotype originated in an adult with an advanced solid tumor such as melanoma, head and neck, liver or kidney cancer. The chain links TRBV10-2 to TRBJ1-1; maybe TRBD1 (5 bases). This CDR3 is CASSTWGYTEAFF. The CDR3 DNA follows: TGCGCCAGCAGTACTTGGGGGTACACTGAAGCTTTCTTT.